Below, 19 T cell receptor beta chains from the same sample are listed, as sequenced in a study of T cells in Graves' hyperthyroidism and ophthalmopathy (dated by TCRdb to between 2017 and 2020). Library method: multiplex PCR. This sample was sequenced with an Illumina HiSeq 2000. The TCR beta CDR3 regions were amplified from RNA transcripts. The first round of RT-PCR for the TCR CDR3 was performed with the HTBI primer set and the Qiagen OneStep RT-PCR kit. The public sequencing data were trimmed at Q25 with fastp and processed into clonotypes with MiXCR by TCRdb, which kept only in-frame beta chains. Rows with one shared CDR3 protein collapse into an entry with the most common genes and DNA. Present in this sample are a few hundred thousand distinct CDR3 sequences, approximately 17% of which were seen just once. Around 57% of the sample belongs to the ten largest clones. The source material was blood. All receptors come from a woman in her sixties or seventies with Graves' ophthalmopathy.

The chain combines TRBV12-3 or TRBV12-4 with TRBJ1-1; no firm D call. Trimming left V 6 bases short and J 5 bases short, with 10 bases between. The CDR3 runs 12 residues. The CDR3 DNA reads TGTGCCAGCAGGGACCGGTATACTGAAGCTTTCTTT. Translation gives CASRDRYTEAFF.

This clonotype was observed a few times. The chain carries TRBV4-2 and TRBJ2-5; 10 nucleotides line up with TRBD1. This CDR3 has 15 residues. V gave up 7 bases and J gave up 3 bases; unmatched junction bases: 8. Germline CDR1 reads LGHNA; CDR2 reads YNFKEQ. CDR3 coding DNA: TGTGCCAGCACCCTATCCGGGACAGGGGAAGAGACCCAGTACTTC. Translated: CASTLSGTGEETQYF.

This chain connects TRBV6-1 to TRBJ1-3, with D possibly TRBD1 on 6 matching bases. The germline V and J ends were trimmed by 6 bases and 0 bases, with 9 bases remaining between them. This CDR3 is 14 amino acids long. The germline V gene has CDR1 MNHNS and CDR2 SASEGT. CDR3 sequence reads: CASRWTASGNTIYF. As DNA, the CDR3 is TGTGCCAGCAGATGGACAGCCTCTGGAAACACCATATATTTT.

This clonotype was picked up many times. For the CDR3, the DNA is TGTGCCAGCAGCCAAGAGGCAGTAGCCAAAAACATTCAGTACTTC. Translation gives CASSQEAVAKNIQYF. The rearrangement joins TRBV3-1 to TRBJ2-4, with no clear D. This CDR3 region has 15 residues. The germline CDR1 and CDR2 sequences are LGHDT and YNNKEL (reference sequence). Trimming removed 0 bases at V and 0 bases at J, with 6 bases between.

This rearrangement joins TRBV20-1 to TRBJ1-4, with 11 nucleotides matching TRBD1. The CDR3 length is 13 residues. Per germline, CDR1 DFQATT and CDR2 SNEGSKA (reference sequence). After removal of 4 bases from V and 8 bases from J, the junction contained 3 bases not matched to a gene. The CDR3 nucleotides read TGCAGTGCTAAGGACAGGGGGCACGAAAAACTGTTTTTT. Translation: CSAKDRGHEKLFF.

This clonotype was counted at least ten times. This chain uses TRBV2 with TRBJ1-2; D not resolved. Germline CDR1 reads SNHLY; CDR2 reads FYNNEI. The V end was cut by 6 bases, the J end by 2 bases, with 19 bases between. This CDR3 is 16 amino acids long. The CDR3 loop reads CASSPPGLTRNYGYTF. The CDR3 region has the DNA TGTGCCAGCAGCCCTCCTGGACTAACTCGGAACTATGGCTACACCTTC.

This clonotype is a singleton in its sample. A much larger clone lies one base from this, so it may be a read error. The chain carries TRBV6-1 and TRBJ1-6, with TRBD1 matching over 8 bases. Germline V gives CDR1 MNHNS, CDR2 SASEGT. The CDR3 is 15 amino acids. Germline trimming cut 8 bases from V and 3 bases from J; bases unmatched to any gene: 6. As DNA, the CDR3 is TGTGCCAGCGGACAGGGACAGAGCTATAATTCACCCCTCCACTTT. This sequence encodes CASGQGQSYNSPLHF.

This clonotype turned up a few times. CDR3 DNA sequence: TGCGCCAGCAGCCAGATGAGGGACACTGAAGCTTTCTTT. Amino acids: CASSQMRDTEAFF. The V gene is TRBV5-1, the J gene TRBJ1-1; unclear D gene. The CDR3 length is 13 residues. V shed 4 bases and J shed 3 bases, with 10 bases lying between them. CDR1 and CDR2 (germline): SGHRS, YFSETQ.

This clonotype was recorded a few times. The chain has TRBV7-2 and TRBJ1-1; no clear D. Per the germline V gene, CDR1 is SGHTA and CDR2 is FQGNSA. Trimming shortened V by 5 bases and J by 3 bases, and 25 bases separated the two germline ends. The CDR3 consists of 18 residues. CDR3: CASSPRVSGSRTDTEAFF. The CDR3, as DNA: TGTGCCAGCAGCCCCCGGGTTTCAGGTTCTAGGACGGACACTGAAGCTTTCTTT.

The chain is built from TRBV7-9 and TRBJ1-4; D remains ambiguous. The V end lost 5 bases, the J end lost 4 bases, and 14 bases lay between the germline ends. Germline CDR1 and CDR2: SEHNR and FQNEAQ (reference sequence). CDR3 length: 15 amino acids. The CDR3 DNA follows: TGTGCCAGCAGCCCCCCGGGCGGTCGTAATGAAAAACTGTTTTTT. It codes for CASSPPGGRNEKLFF.

This clonotype was seen at least ten times. The DNA for the CDR3 is TGCAGTGCTAGAGTCGACATAGATCAGCCCCAGCATTTT. This gives the protein CSARVDIDQPQHF. The chain uses TRBV20-1 and TRBJ1-5, with unresolved D. Between the trimmed V and J ends, which lost 1 base and 5 bases, there was a span of 9 bases. The CDR3 has 13 residues. Germline-derived CDR1 and CDR2 are DFQATT and SNEGSKA (reference sequence).

This clonotype was picked up many times. This chain links TRBV5-5 with TRBJ2-1; D unresolved. Germline CDR1 SGHKS, CDR2 YYEKEE (reference sequence). Trimming took off 0 bases at V and 8 bases at J, with 9 bases between the two ends. There are 13 residues in the CDR3. The CDR3 nucleotides are TGTGCCAGCAGCTTGGTTTACTCGGATGAGCAGTTCTTC. Translating gives CASSLVYSDEQFF.

At least ten counts were recorded for this clonotype. The chain carries TRBV6-1 and TRBJ1-5; possibly TRBD1 for D (5 bases). Trimming pared 6 bases from V and 14 bases from J, leaving 23 bases between. Looked up from germline, CDR1 is MNHNS and CDR2 is SASEGT. The CDR3 spans 14 residues. CDR3 DNA sequence: TGTGCCAGCAGCACCGGGGGGAATGTAGACCCGAAGCATTTT. It is translated as CASSTGGNVDPKHF.

As for this clonotype: At one end the junction does not follow the germline gene, possibly because of a read error. This chain joins TRBV28 and TRBJ2-7; TRBD1 agrees at 9 bases. The CDR3 has 14 amino acids. Per the germline V gene, CDR1 is MDHEN and CDR2 is SYDVKM. The CDR3 protein is CAGRGQGRTYEQYF. The CDR3, as DNA: TGTGCCGGCAGGGGACAGGGCAGAACCTACGAGCAGTACTTC.

This clonotype was detected only a few times. The chain couples TRBV5-1 to TRBJ2-1; 8 bases fit TRBD2. Trimming cost V 4 bases and J 2 bases; bases outside gene matches: 8. The CDR3 is made up of 16 amino acids. Germline-derived CDR1 and CDR2 are SGHRS and YFSETQ. The CDR3 nucleotides read TGCGCCAGCAGCCCCCCTGCGGGGGGTACCTACAATGAGCAGTTCTTC. It codes for CASSPPAGGTYNEQFF. Drawing the rest from reference TRBV5-1 and TRBJ2-1, the complete variable domain is KAGVTQTPRYLIKTRGQQVTLSCSPISGHRSVSWYQQTPGQGLQFLFEYFSETQRNKGNFPGRFSGRQFSNSRSEMNVSTLELGDSALYLCASSPPAGGTYNEQFFGPGTRLTVL.

This sequence joins TRBV20-1 and TRBJ1-4, with D unclear. The germline V gene has CDR1 DFQATT and CDR2 SNEGSKA (reference sequence). V was clipped by 4 bases and J by 0 bases, with 9 bases between them. This CDR3 has 14 residues. CDR3 nucleotide sequence: TGCAGTGCTATGAATTATGCAACTAATGAAAAACTGTTTTTT. Translating it yields CSAMNYATNEKLFF.

The chain couples TRBV6-1 to TRBJ2-3; 8 nucleotides agree with TRBD2. Germline V gene sequence: CDR1 MNHNS, CDR2 SASEGT. The CDR3 consists of 15 residues. V trimming: 3 bases; J trimming: 2 bases; junction bases outside the gene matches: 4. In nucleotides, the CDR3 is TGTGCCAGCAGTGAGCAAGCGGGGGCCACAGATACGCAGTATTTT. This encodes CASSEQAGATDTQYF.

This clonotype was seen many times. This rearrangement joins TRBV20-1 to TRBJ1-6, with 8 bases matching TRBD1. The V and J ends lost 6 bases and 10 bases, in that order; junction bases with no gene match: 8. Germline assignment: CDR1 DFQATT and CDR2 SNEGSKA (reference sequence). The CDR3 contains 13 residues. CDR3 sequence reads: CSATQGDGSPLHF. DNA of the CDR3: TGCAGTGCAACACAGGGGGACGGGTCACCCCTCCACTTT.

This clonotype was counted at least ten times. Here the CDR3 reads CASSPLTPRQAISYNEQFF. CDR3 in DNA: TGTGCCAGCAGTCCCCTAACCCCCCGACAGGCGATCTCCTACAATGAGCAGTTCTTC. The chain combines TRBV28 with TRBJ2-1, with TRBD1 as a possible D gene (6 bases). V gave up 5 bases and J gave up 0 bases, with 23 bases separating them. The CDR3 has 19 residues. Germline V gene sequence: CDR1 MDHEN, CDR2 SYDVKM.